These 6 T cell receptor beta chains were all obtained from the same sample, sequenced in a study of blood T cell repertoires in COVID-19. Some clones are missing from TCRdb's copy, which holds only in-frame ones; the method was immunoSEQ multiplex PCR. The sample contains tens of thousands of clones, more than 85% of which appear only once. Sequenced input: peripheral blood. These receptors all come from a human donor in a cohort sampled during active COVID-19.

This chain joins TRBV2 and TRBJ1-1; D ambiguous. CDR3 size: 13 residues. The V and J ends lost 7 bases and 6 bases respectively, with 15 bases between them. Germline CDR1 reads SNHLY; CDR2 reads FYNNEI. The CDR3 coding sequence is TGTGCCAGCAATAAGGACGGGAGCGCTGAAGCTTTCTTT. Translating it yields CASNKDGSAEAFF.

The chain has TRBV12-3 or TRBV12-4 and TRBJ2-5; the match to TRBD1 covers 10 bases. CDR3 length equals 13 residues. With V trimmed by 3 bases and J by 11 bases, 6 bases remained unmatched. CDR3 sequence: CASSFGTGDEQYF. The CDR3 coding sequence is TGTGCCAGCAGTTTTGGGACAGGGGATGAGCAGTACTTC.

The CDR3 loop reads CASSQGGQGGTGELFF. CDR3 DNA: TGCGCCAGCAGCCAGGGCGGACAGGGGGGCACCGGGGAGCTGTTTTTT. The gene calls are TRBV4-1 and TRBJ2-2; 10 bases match TRBD1. CDR3 size: 16 residues. With 3 bases clipped from V and 4 bases from J, the junction kept 5 bases outside the gene matches. Germline V gene sequence: CDR1 MGHRA, CDR2 YSYEKL.

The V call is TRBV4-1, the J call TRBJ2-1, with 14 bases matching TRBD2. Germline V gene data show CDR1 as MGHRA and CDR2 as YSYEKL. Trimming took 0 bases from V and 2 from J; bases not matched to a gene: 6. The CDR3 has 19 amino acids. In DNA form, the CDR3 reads TGCGCCAGCAGCCAAGATATTGGGACTAGCGGGAGAGCCTACAATGAGCAGTTCTTC. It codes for CASSQDIGTSGRAYNEQFF.

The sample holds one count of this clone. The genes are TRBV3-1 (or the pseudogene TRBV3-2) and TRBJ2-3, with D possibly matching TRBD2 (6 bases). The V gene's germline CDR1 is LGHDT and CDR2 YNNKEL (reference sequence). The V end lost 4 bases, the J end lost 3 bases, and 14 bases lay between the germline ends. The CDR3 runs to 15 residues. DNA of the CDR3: TGTGCCAGCAGCCTCCAAGCGGGTTTTACAGATACGCAGTATTTT. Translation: CASSLQAGFTDTQYF.

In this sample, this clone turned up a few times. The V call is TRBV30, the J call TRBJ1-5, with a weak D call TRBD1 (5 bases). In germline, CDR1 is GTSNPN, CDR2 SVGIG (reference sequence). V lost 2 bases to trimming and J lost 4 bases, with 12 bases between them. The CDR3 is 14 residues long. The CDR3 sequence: CAWSSGIGNQPQHF. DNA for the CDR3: TGTGCCTGGAGTTCAGGGATCGGTAATCAGCCCCAGCATTTT.